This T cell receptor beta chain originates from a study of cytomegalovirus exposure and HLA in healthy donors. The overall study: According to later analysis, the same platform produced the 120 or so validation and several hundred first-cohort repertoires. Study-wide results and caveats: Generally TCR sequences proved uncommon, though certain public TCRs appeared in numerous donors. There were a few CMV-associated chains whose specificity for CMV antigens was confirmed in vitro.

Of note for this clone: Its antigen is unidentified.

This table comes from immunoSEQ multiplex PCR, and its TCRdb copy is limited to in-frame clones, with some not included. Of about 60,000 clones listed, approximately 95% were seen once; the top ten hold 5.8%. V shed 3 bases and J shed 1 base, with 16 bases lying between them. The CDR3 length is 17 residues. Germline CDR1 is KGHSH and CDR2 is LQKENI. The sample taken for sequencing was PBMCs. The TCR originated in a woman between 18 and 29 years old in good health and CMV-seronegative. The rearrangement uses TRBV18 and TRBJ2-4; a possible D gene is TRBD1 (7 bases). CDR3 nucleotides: TGTGCCAGCTCACCTGCGGGACAGCTCCTGGCCAAAAACATTCAGTACTTC. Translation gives CASSPAGQLLAKNIQYF.